Shown below are 16 T cell receptor beta chains from a single sample sequenced in a study of blood T cell repertoires in COVID-19. Sequencing was performed with immunoSEQ multiplex PCR; in TCRdb, only in-frame clones are kept and a portion is missing. Among about 300,000 clones listed, roughly 89% were seen once. Material: PBMCs or T cells enriched from blood (not recorded which). These receptors all come from a woman between 50 and 59 years old who had been exposed to COVID-19.

The chain is built from TRBV6-5 and TRBJ1-1; D call uncertain. The CDR3 sequence is 13 residues long. From germline, CDR1 is MNHEY and CDR2 SVGAGI. Trimming left V 4 bases short and J 0 bases short, with 6 bases between. DNA for the CDR3: TGTGCCAGCAGTTCCTTTATGAACACTGAAGCTTTCTTT. It yields the protein CASSSFMNTEAFF.

The gene calls are TRBV5-1 and TRBJ2-5; D may be TRBD1 (6 bases). Germline V gene sequence: CDR1 SGHRS, CDR2 YFSETQ. The CDR3 runs 15 residues. V was trimmed by 2 bases and J by 5 bases, leaving 16 bases between them. In nucleotides, the CDR3 is TGCGCCAGCAGCTTAACCGGGACAAGGGAGGAGACCCAGTACTTC. As protein: CASSLTGTREETQYF.

The rearrangement uses TRBV5-6 and TRBJ2-2, with unresolved D. V lost 4 bases, J lost 1 base, and 8 bases lay in between. This CDR3 is built from 14 residues. Germline lookup yields CDR1 SGHDT and CDR2 YYEEEE. CDR3 residues: CASSRRLNTGELFF. The CDR3 DNA is TGTGCCAGCAGCCGTCGGTTGAACACCGGGGAGCTGTTTTTT.

The chain has TRBV3-1 (or the pseudogene TRBV3-2) and TRBJ1-2; D might be TRBD1 (6 bases). The germline V gene has CDR1 LGHDT and CDR2 YNNKEL (reference sequence). V shed 4 bases and J shed 1 base, with 22 bases lying between them. The CDR3 spans 18 residues. The CDR3 loop reads CASSPRSGRGRSNYGYTF. In nucleotides, the CDR3 is TGTGCCAGCAGCCCGCGGAGCGGCAGGGGCCGCAGTAACTATGGCTACACCTTC.

The rearrangement uses TRBV5-1 and TRBJ2-2, with 11 bases identical to TRBD2. The J segment lost 2 bases and the V segment lost 3 bases, leaving 3 bases of the junction unmatched. The CDR3 contains 16 residues. Germline CDR1 and CDR2: SGHRS and YFSETQ. The CDR3 here is CASSSLAGGNTGELFF. The DNA for the CDR3 is TGCGCCAGCAGCTCTCTAGCGGGGGGAAACACCGGGGAGCTGTTTTTT. The full variable domain, in which reference TRBV5-1 and TRBJ2-2 provide the parts outside the CDR3, is KAGVTQTPRYLIKTRGQQVTLSCSPISGHRSVSWYQQTPGQGLQFLFEYFSETQRNKGNFPGRFSGRQFSNSRSEMNVSTLELGDSALYLCASSSLAGGNTGELFFGEGSRLTVL.

The rearrangement links TRBV6-5 to TRBJ2-2; 7 nucleotides line up with TRBD1. The V and J ends lost 6 bases and 5 bases, in that order; junction bases with no gene match: 9. CDR1 is MNHEY, CDR2 SVGAGI, per germline. The length of the CDR3 is 15 residues. The CDR3 protein is CASRPPGQHTGELFF. CDR3 nucleotides: TGTGCCAGCAGACCGCCGGGACAGCATACCGGGGAGCTGTTTTTT.

This clone has just a few counts. The V call is TRBV4-1, the J call TRBJ2-3; the match to TRBD2 covers 9 bases. The CDR3 has 15 amino acids. CDR1 is MGHRA and CDR2 is YSYEKL in the germline V gene. J was trimmed by 4 bases and V by 0 bases; bases with no gene match: 2. CDR3 coding DNA: TGCGCCAGCAGCCAAGACCGCGGGGGGGCAGATACGCAGTATTTT. Its translation is CASSQDRGGADTQYF.

This chain joins TRBV5-6 and TRBJ1-6, with 7 bases lining up with TRBD1. Germline CDR1 is SGHDT and CDR2 is YYEEEE. V gave up 6 bases and J gave up 9 bases; unmatched junction bases: 9. The CDR3 spans 14 residues. This chain's CDR3 is CASNLYRGPSPLHF. CDR3 DNA: TGTGCCAGCAACCTATACAGGGGTCCTTCACCCCTCCACTTT.

The chain carries TRBV6-4 and TRBJ1-2; 7 bases match TRBD1. Germline trimming cut 6 bases from V and 5 bases from J; bases unmatched to any gene: 6. The CDR3 runs to 13 residues. Germline V gene data show CDR1 as MRHNA and CDR2 as SNTAGT. The CDR3 sequence is CASRNTGDYGYTF. The CDR3, as DNA: TGTGCCAGCAGGAACACAGGGGATTATGGCTACACCTTC.

This clone appeared a few times. The chain links TRBV7-8 to TRBJ1-1; a weak D match, TRBD1 (5 bases). CDR1 and CDR2 from the germline V gene are SGHVS and FQNEAQ. Trimming left V 2 bases short and J 2 bases short, with 9 bases between. The CDR3 runs to 14 residues. As DNA, the CDR3 is TGTGCCAGCAGCTTACAGGGTCACAACACTGAAGCTTTCTTT. Protein sequence: CASSLQGHNTEAFF.

This chain uses TRBV7-2 with TRBJ2-3; D is unresolved. Trimming took off 6 bases at V and 4 bases at J, with 23 bases between the two ends. Germline V gene sequence: CDR1 SGHTA, CDR2 FQGNSA. CDR3 size: 17 residues. The CDR3 is CASSQNPTEPAPDTQYF. DNA of the CDR3: TGTGCCAGCAGTCAAAACCCTACCGAACCCGCCCCAGATACGCAGTATTTT.

The genes are TRBV19 and TRBJ1-6, with D tentatively TRBD1 (6 bases). Germline-derived CDR1 and CDR2 are LNHDA and SQIVND (reference sequence). The CDR3 has 14 amino acids. The V end lost 5 bases, the J end lost 7 bases, and 12 bases lay between the germline ends. The CDR3 spells CASSSVQGNSPLHF. CDR3 bases: TGTGCCAGTAGTTCAGTTCAGGGGAATTCACCCCTCCACTTT.

The J gene is TRBJ1-2, the V gene TRBV4-2; 11 nucleotides align to TRBD1. CDR3 length equals 17 residues. CDR1 and CDR2 (germline): LGHNA, YNFKEQ. V lost 1 base to trimming and J lost 5 bases; unmatched junction nucleotides: 9. The CDR3 DNA reads as TGTGCCAGCAGCCAAGGGAGGAGGGACAGGGGGGAATATGGCTACACCTTC. This translates into CASSQGRRDRGEYGYTF.

The chain couples TRBV28 to TRBJ1-2; possible D gene TRBD1, 6 bases. The CDR3 is made up of 14 amino acids. Germline CDR1 reads MDHEN; CDR2 reads SYDVKM. The germline V and J ends were trimmed by 2 bases and 8 bases, with 15 bases remaining between them. CDR3 DNA: TGTGCCAGCAGTTTAGGACAGCTTTTAGGGGGCTACACCTTC. It codes for CASSLGQLLGGYTF.

The gene calls are TRBV19 and TRBJ2-2; 9 bases agree with TRBD1. This CDR3 has 15 amino acids. J gave up 7 bases and V 3 bases, and 6 bases lay outside the gene matches. Germline V gives CDR1 LNHDA, CDR2 SQIVND (reference sequence). The CDR3 DNA is TGTGCCAGTAGTATGGGACAGGGACGTCACGGGGAGCTGTTTTTT. This encodes CASSMGQGRHGELFF.

This chain connects TRBV28 to TRBJ1-1; D not resolved. V lost 2 bases to trimming and J lost 1 base, with 8 bases between them. CDR3 length: 14 amino acids. CDR1 is MDHEN, CDR2 SYDVKM, per germline. The CDR3 bases are TGTGCCAGCAGTTTAACGGGAACGAACACTGAAGCTTTCTTT. This gives the protein CASSLTGTNTEAFF. Full variable domain (remainder filled in from reference TRBV28 and TRBJ1-1): DVKVTQSSRYLVKRTGEKVFLECVQDMDHENMFWYRQDPGLGLRLIYFSYDVKMKEKGDIPEGYSVSREKKERFSLILESASTNQTSMYLCASSLTGTNTEAFFGQGTRLTVV.